A selection of T cell receptor beta chains follows, all from one sample in a study of read filtering for tumor transcriptome and immune sequencing. TCRdb re-called the reads through MiXCR, storing one row per CDR3 protein. The table has roughly 93,000 distinct CDR3 sequences, approximately 21% seen once. The sequencing sample was made of a population of CD138-negative cells sorted from bone marrow. The receptors stem from a donor aged 40 or over with multiple myeloma. Each CDR3 is given with its conserved first and last residue. Each record gives: V gene, D gene, J gene, clone size, CDR3 protein, CDR3 DNA. A D gene is named only where the DNA matches it firmly. Some rows have no size entry. The others give once, few or many, or a class for an expanded clone.

TRBV29-1	NA	TRBJ1-3	few	CSISPGNTIYF	TGCAGCATCTCACCTGGAAACACCATATATTTT
TRBV28	NA	TRBJ1-2	many	CASSLTVYGYTF	TGTGCCAGCAGTTTGACAGTCTATGGCTACACCTTC
TRBV29-1	NA	TRBJ2-7	few	CSVFLAGGYEQYF	TGCAGCGTTTTCCTGGCAGGGGGGTACGAGCAGTACTTC
TRBV20-1	TRBD1	TRBJ1-1	many	CSGKTGVEAFF	TGCAGTGGCAAAACAGGGGTTGAAGCTTTCTTT
TRBV3-1	NA	TRBJ2-7	many	CASSQGSGVQYF	TGTGCCAGCAGCCAAGGGTCAGGAGTACAGTACTTC
TRBV5-1	NA	TRBJ2-3	NA	CASSLGRHTDTQYF	TGCGCCAGCAGCTTAGGCAGGCACACAGATACGCAGTATTTT
TRBV6-1	NA	TRBJ1-1	many	CASTGPLIAEAFF	TGTGCCAGCACAGGGCCCTTAATAGCTGAAGCTTTCTTT
TRBV5-1	NA	TRBJ2-7	many	CASSLDSISYEQYF	TGCGCCAGCAGCTTGGACAGTATCTCCTACGAGCAGTACTTC
TRBV20-1	NA	TRBJ2-3	few	CSARRSARGTDTQYF	TGCAGTGCTAGACGGTCGGCCCGGGGAACAGATACGCAGTATTTT
TRBV19	NA	TRBJ1-5	few	CASSGPNQPQHF	TGTGCCAGTAGTGGACCCAATCAGCCCCAGCATTTT
TRBV3-1	NA	TRBJ2-3	many	CASSQDPRSDTQYF	TGTGCCAGCAGCCAAGATCCGCGTTCAGATACGCAGTATTTT
TRBV6-1	TRBD2	TRBJ2-1	many	CAIYRRTASRAGGYNEQFF	TGTGCCATCTATCGGCGCACAGCAAGCCGAGCGGGGGGCTACAATGAGCAGTTCTTC
TRBV7-6	NA	TRBJ2-3	few	CASRAGAASTDTQYF	TGTGCCAGCAGGGCCGGGGCCGCTAGCACAGATACGCAGTATTTT
TRBV25-1	NA	TRBJ2-3	NA	CASRSGGQELNTQYF	TGTGCCAGCCGATCGGGGGGACAGGAGCTCAATACGCAGTATTTT
TRBV2	NA	TRBJ1-2	few	CATSRDGTYGYTF	TGTGCCACCTCAAGGGACGGGACCTATGGCTACACCTTC
TRBV28	NA	TRBJ2-2	NA	CTSTGPTGELFF	TGTACCAGCACGGGCCCTACCGGGGAGCTGTTTTTT
TRBV28	NA	TRBJ2-1	medium-sized	CASTPTGGYNEQFF	TGTGCCAGCACCCCCACAGGTGGCTACAATGAGCAGTTCTTC
TRBV28	TRBD1	TRBJ1-1	many	CASRSGTGGTTEAFF	TGTGCCAGCAGGTCCGGGACAGGGGGTACAACTGAAGCTTTCTTT
TRBV28	TRBD2	TRBJ2-7	NA	CASNPTSGGSYEQYF	TGTGCCAGCAACCCGACTAGCGGGGGTTCCTACGAGCAGTACTTC
TRBV4-2	NA	TRBJ1-5	NA	CASSLLYRNNQPQHF	TGTGCCAGCAGCCTCCTATACAGAAACAATCAGCCCCAGCATTTT
TRBV5-1	NA	TRBJ2-3	NA	CASSLARYFSDTRYF	TGCGCCAGCAGCTTGGCTCGCTATTTCTCAGATACGCGGTATTTT
TRBV2	TRBD1	TRBJ2-7	NA	CASSIRDRGTYEQYF	TGTGCCAGCAGTATCCGGGACAGGGGCACCTACGAGCAGTACTTC
TRBV12-3/TRBV12-4	TRBD1	TRBJ2-2	few	CASRGQGAANTGELFF	TGTGCCAGCAGAGGACAGGGGGCTGCGAACACCGGGGAGCTGTTTTTT
TRBV5-1	NA	TRBJ2-3	few	CASNLRGASTDTQYF	TGCGCCAGCAACTTGAGGGGGGCAAGCACAGATACGCAGTATTTT
TRBV4-1	NA	TRBJ1-5	NA	CASSQDQVQPQHF	TGCGCCAGCAGCCAAGATCAGGTTCAGCCCCAGCATTTT
TRBV28	NA	TRBJ2-1	many	CASSETANNEQFF	TGTGCCAGCAGTGAGACCGCCAACAATGAGCAGTTCTTC
TRBV21-1	NA	TRBJ2-7	NA	CASSKVPGQLSNYEQYF	TGTGCCAGCAGCAAAGTACCGGGACAGCTGTCAAACTACGAGCAGTACTTC
TRBV20-1	NA	TRBJ2-3	NA	CSARPTAPDTQYF	TGCAGTGCTAGACCGACAGCTCCCGATACGCAGTATTTT
TRBV19	NA	TRBJ1-1	few	CASSIATRANTEAFF	TGTGCCAGTAGTATAGCGACCAGGGCGAACACTGAAGCTTTCTTT
TRBV7-9	NA	TRBJ1-1	many	CASSLRGAVAEAFF	TGTGCCAGCAGCTTAAGGGGGGCAGTCGCTGAAGCTTTCTTT
TRBV28	NA	TRBJ2-1	NA	CASSLWQGSLGYNEQFF	TGTGCCAGCAGTTTATGGCAGGGGAGTCTAGGGTACAATGAGCAGTTCTTC
TRBV28	TRBD2	TRBJ2-5	many	CASSFGLAGGQETQYF	TGTGCCAGCAGTTTTGGGCTAGCGGGGGGGCAAGAGACCCAGTACTTC
TRBV28	NA	TRBJ1-2	few	CASRPSNFYGYTF	TGTGCCAGCAGACCATCCAACTTCTATGGCTACACCTTC
TRBV6-6	NA	TRBJ2-7	many	CASSYFEGGEQYF	TGTGCCAGCAGTTACTTCGAGGGTGGCGAGCAGTACTTC
TRBV5-1	TRBD1	TRBJ2-7	many	CASGRWDRTYEQYF	TGCGCCAGCGGTCGCTGGGACAGGACCTACGAGCAGTACTTC
TRBV4-1	NA	TRBJ2-5	many	CASSQGSRSETQYF	TGCGCCAGCAGCCAAGGATCGCGGAGCGAGACCCAGTACTTC
TRBV2	TRBD1	TRBJ2-5	NA	CASRPGQGDAETQYF	TGTGCCAGCAGACCGGGACAGGGGGATGCAGAGACCCAGTACTTC
TRBV2	TRBD1	TRBJ1-2	many	CASSGDSYGYTF	TGTGCCAGCAGTGGGGACAGCTATGGCTACACCTTC
TRBV29-1	TRBD2	TRBJ2-5	many	CSVVGGDRETQYF	TGCAGCGTTGTCGGGGGGGATCGAGAGACCCAGTACTTC
TRBV20-1	NA	TRBJ1-1	NA	CSAREGGGEAFF	TGCAGTGCTAGAGAAGGCGGGGGGGAAGCTTTCTTT
TRBV19	NA	TRBJ2-1	many	CASSRGHGTYNEQFF	TGTGCCAGTAGTAGGGGACACGGCACCTACAATGAGCAGTTCTTC
TRBV2	NA	TRBJ2-1	NA	CASSVPFQQAYNEQFF	TGTGCCAGCAGTGTCCCCTTTCAGCAGGCCTACAATGAGCAGTTCTTC
TRBV6-5	NA	TRBJ2-7	many	CASTPTVTSSYEQYF	TGTGCCAGCACCCCGACAGTCACGAGCTCCTACGAGCAGTACTTC
TRBV5-1	TRBD1	TRBJ2-7	many	CASSGTPGQGSEEQYF	TGCGCCAGCAGCGGGACGCCGGGACAGGGCTCTGAGGAGCAGTACTTC
TRBV11-2	TRBD1	TRBJ2-3	NA	CASSLLGQGGADTQYF	TGTGCCAGCAGCTTATTGGGACAGGGAGGGGCAGATACGCAGTATTTT
TRBV6-5	NA	TRBJ2-4	NA	CASSSILAKNIQYF	TGTGCCAGCAGTTCCATTTTAGCCAAAAACATTCAGTACTTC
TRBV28	TRBD1	TRBJ2-1	NA	CATRGQSYNEQFF	TGTGCCACCCGGGGACAGTCCTACAATGAGCAGTTCTTC
TRBV15	NA	TRBJ2-2	NA	CSTSSSRSTLSGELFF	TGTTCCACCAGCAGCTCCCGGAGCACACTAAGCGGGGAGCTGTTTTTT
TRBV20-1	NA	TRBJ1-1	many	CSARRQQNTEAFF	TGCAGTGCTCGCCGACAACAAAACACTGAAGCTTTCTTT
TRBV3-1	TRBD2	TRBJ2-7	many	CASSQDPSSGYEQYF	TGTGCCAGCAGCCAAGATCCCTCTAGCGGCTACGAGCAGTACTTC
TRBV20-1	TRBD2	TRBJ2-3	many	CSARDPGGLDTQYF	TGCAGTGCTAGAGACCCGGGGGGGTTGGATACGCAGTATTTT
TRBV29-1	NA	TRBJ1-1	few	CSVEGNTEAFF	TGCAGCGTTGAGGGGAACACTGAAGCTTTCTTT
TRBV7-2	NA	TRBJ2-1	many	CASSPSVTGDHEQFF	TGTGCCAGCAGCCCAAGCGTTACGGGGGATCATGAGCAGTTCTTC
TRBV7-2	NA	TRBJ2-1	many	CASSLQVGVPYNEQFF	TGTGCCAGCAGCTTACAGGTCGGGGTCCCCTACAATGAGCAGTTCTTC
TRBV20-1	NA	TRBJ2-3	few	CSGRGPPDTQYF	TGCAGTGGGAGGGGCCCTCCAGATACGCAGTATTTT
TRBV7-8	TRBD1	TRBJ2-7	many	CASSLGGWQGVYEQYF	TGTGCCAGCAGCTTAGGTGGCTGGCAGGGGGTCTACGAGCAGTACTTC
TRBV3-1	NA	TRBJ2-1	NA	CASSQEFEPRASDGQFF	TGTGCCAGCAGCCAAGAGTTCGAGCCTCGGGCCTCAGATGGGCAGTTCTTC
TRBV7-8	TRBD1	TRBJ2-1	many	CASSGTANEQFF	TGTGCCAGCAGCGGGACAGCCAATGAGCAGTTCTTC
TRBV29-1	NA	TRBJ2-6	many	CSLEVSGANVLTF	TGCAGCCTTGAGGTCTCTGGGGCCAACGTCCTGACTTTC